This TCR beta chain was sequenced for a study of T cells in Graves' hyperthyroidism and ophthalmopathy. Amplified TCR beta CDR3 regions came from RNA transcripts. The TCR CDR3 was amplified in a first-round RT-PCR using the HTBI primer set. TCRdb reprocessed the multiplex PCR reads via MiXCR and lists one record per CDR3 protein. Of about 610,000 distinct CDR3 sequences listed, approximately 44% are singletons. CDR1 and CDR2 from the germline V gene are SGHRS and YFSETQ. The CDR3 consists of 13 residues. Trimming at V came to 4 bases and at J to 1 base, leaving 1 base not matched to a gene. The sequence was obtained from a woman in her late teens or twenties with Graves' hyperthyroidism. The chain employs TRBV5-1 and TRBJ2-7, with 8 bases fitting TRBD1. Material for sequencing was peripheral blood or thyroid tissue (not recorded which). This chain's CDR3 is CASSTGGSYEQYF. CDR3 in DNA: TGCGCCAGCAGCACAGGGGGATCCTACGAGCAGTACTTC.